This TCR beta chain was sequenced for a study of Graves' ophthalmopathy and Graves' hyperthyroidism. Background on the study: Pretreatment peripheral blood was obtained at initial diagnosis.

Comments on this clonotype: Its target is not known.

With a duration under 3 months, ophthalmopathy in the donors showed moderate-to-severe activity, CAS ≥3 and NOSPECS ≥4. PBMCs had their origin in fresh peripheral blood (roughly 9.3 ml). RNA transcripts served as template for amplifying TCR beta CDR3 sequences. HTBI primers primed a first-round RT-PCR, and a second-round multiplex PCR followed. TCRdb processed the multiplex PCR reads anew with MiXCR; each CDR3 protein has one entry. The profile shows about 700,000 distinct CDR3 sequences, under 50% of them singletons. V shed 3 bases and J shed 12 bases, with 18 bases lying between them. The CDR3 has 15 amino acids. Points from the study as a whole: Also, most clonotypes expanded in the thyroid above 0.001 frequency appeared in blood.

This TCR came from an adult man with Graves' ophthalmopathy. The chain joins TRBV12-3 or TRBV12-4 to TRBJ1-6, with no clear D. The sequenced material came from peripheral blood. CDR3 sequence: CASSFGRASAQPLHF. The DNA for the CDR3 is TGTGCCAGCAGTTTTGGTAGGGCTTCCGCTCAACCCCTCCACTTT.